The present TCR beta chain was sequenced within a study of blood T cell repertoires in COVID-19 (dated by TCRdb to the early 2020s). Regarding the research as a whole: The collaborator samples originated in the United States, Italy and Spain and spanned the acute and convalescent phases of COVID-19. The material from the prospective study consisted of cDNA or gDNA derived from T cells, B-cell-depleted T cells, or PBMCs. Deeply sampled blood TCRbeta repertoires from subjects exposed to, actively infected with, or recovered from COVID-19 were included in the dataset. The repertoires were released in a freely available public database intended as a resource for research on the immune response to SARS-CoV-2. The samples were drawn from two sources: the first 160 participants of the ongoing ImmuneRACE study, and fewer than 1,500 subjects contributed by 6 global collaborators. Nearly every sample came with metadata listing a de-identified subject ID, COVID-19 status, age in years and sex. Where HLA class I and class II types were available, the types were taken from metadata supplied by the sample provider, not from assay-based typing.

As to this clone: The target of this receptor is not known. Per-base qualities were not stored, and no clone one base away is much larger.

V is cut back by 2 bases and J by 1 base, with 5 bases in the junction unmatched. The CDR3 numbers 17 residues from cysteine through phenylalanine. The read is trimmed to its CDR3 DNA, 51 bases read in frame from base 1. The germline V gene (reference sequence) sets CDR1 to MNHEY and CDR2 to SMNVEV. Whole blood was collected in K2EDTA tubes by collaborating institutions according to the institutions' own protocols. Collaborator samples were shipped for TCRbeta analysis as frozen whole blood, isolated PBMCs, or DNA extracted from either sample type. General findings and caveats noted by the study authors: How much clinical and demographic metadata was included differed by source and by participant, and the metadata was provided uncurated.

The immunoSEQ Assay, a bias-controlled multiplex PCR, was used to amplify TCRbeta CDR3 regions from genomic DNA. Concerning the study's data processing: The number of nucleated cells in each sample was estimated by amplification of reference gene primers within the assay. To quantify the absolute abundance of each unique TCRbeta CDR3 rearrangement, sequence reads were collapsed and filtered. For each sample, productive Simpson clonality was calculated as the square root of Simpson's diversity index over productive rearrangements. TCRdb holds this immuneACCESS table with in-frame rearrangements only. Some clones are missing; in checked studies, unresolved V genes explain under half, and the rest has no known cause. V, J and clone size were drawn from that table, and D and trimming were deduced from the DNA. The sample table holds 450,000 to 500,000 clones, of which 70% to 90% were seen once. The ten top clones hold about 3% of the sample.

The material sequenced was peripheral blood. The TCR sequence derives from a human donor in a cohort sampled during active COVID-19. The chain was built from TRBV27 and TRBJ2-7; 13 nucleotides in the junction match TRBD2. The DNA is as follows: TGTGCCAGCAGTTTAGGACTAGCGGGAGTGGGATCCTACGAGCAGTACTTC. Its protein product is CASSLGLAGVGSYEQYF.